What follows are 17 T cell receptor beta chains derived from one specimen sequenced in a study of T cells in Graves' hyperthyroidism and ophthalmopathy. Researchers amplified the TCR beta CDR3 regions from RNA transcripts. Researchers ran a first-round RT-PCR on the TCR CDR3 using the HTBI primer set. TCRdb reprocessed the multiplex PCR reads via MiXCR and lists one record per CDR3 protein. Of hundreds of thousands of distinct CDR3 sequences detected, around 14% appear once; the ten largest clones hold around a quarter. The material sequenced was blood. The origin of the receptors is a woman under 30 with Graves' hyperthyroidism that later progressed to Graves' ophthalmopathy.

The genes are TRBV27 and TRBJ2-1; D might be TRBD1 (6 bases). The CDR3 has 14 amino acids. Trimming took off 1 base at V and 6 bases at J, with 10 bases between the two ends. From germline, CDR1 is MNHEY and CDR2 SMNVEV (reference sequence). The CDR3 sequence is CASSLLGTLNEQFF. CDR3 DNA sequence: TGTGCCAGCAGTTTATTAGGGACACTCAATGAGCAGTTCTTC.

The chain uses TRBV9 and TRBJ2-2; 7 positions agree with TRBD1. Per germline, CDR1 SGDLS and CDR2 YYNGEE. CDR3 length equals 15 residues. V lost 0 bases to trimming and J lost 5 bases; unmatched junction nucleotides: 4. CDR3 nucleotides: TGTGCCAGCAGCGTAGGCCAGGGGGTGACCGGGGAGCTGTTTTTT. Amino acid sequence: CASSVGQGVTGELFF.

This clonotype was counted a few times. V gene TRBV30 combines with J gene TRBJ2-7, with D tentatively TRBD1 or TRBD2 (5 bases each). CDR1 is GTSNPN and CDR2 is SVGIG in the germline V gene (reference sequence). V was pared by 8 bases and J by 1 base, with 27 bases between. The CDR3 has 17 amino acids. The CDR3 is CALTGRRFPLNSYEQYF. DNA of the CDR3: TGTGCCCTCACGGGGCGCAGATTCCCCTTGAATTCCTACGAGCAGTACTTC. Filled out from reference TRBV30 and TRBJ2-7, the complete variable domain reads SQTIHQWPATLVQPVGSPLSLECTVEGTSNPNLYWYRQAAGRGLQLLFYSVGIGQISSEVPQNLSASRPQDRQFILSSKKLLLSDSGFYLCALTGRRFPLNSYEQYFGPGTRLTVT.

The table lists this clonotype with many counts. The chain combines TRBV30 with TRBJ1-1; D is undetermined. This CDR3 region has 13 residues. Germline loops: CDR1 GTSNPN, CDR2 SVGIG (reference sequence). V gave up 3 bases and J gave up 0 bases, with 8 bases separating them. CDR3 nucleotide sequence: TGTGCCTGGAGGCAAAGGATGAACACTGAAGCTTTCTTT. It encodes CAWRQRMNTEAFF.

Ten or more counts support this clonotype. The chain links TRBV20-1 to TRBJ2-1; 11 bases agree with TRBD2. The CDR3 contains 16 residues. Germline V gene lookup returns CDR1 DFQATT and CDR2 SNEGSKA (reference sequence). J lost 6 bases, V lost 5 bases, and 12 bases had no gene match. The CDR3 protein is CSAGPQGLAASNEQFF. In DNA form, the CDR3 reads TGCAGTGCTGGACCCCAGGGACTAGCGGCCTCCAATGAGCAGTTCTTC.

This clonotype has a count of ten or more. The J gene is TRBJ2-1, the V gene TRBV28, with 8 bases fitting TRBD2. The junction had 11 bases not matched to a gene; V was cut back by 7 bases and J by 3 bases. The CDR3 has 16 amino acids. Germline CDR1 and CDR2: MDHEN and SYDVKM. CDR3 bases: TGTGCCAGCAAGTGGGGAACGGGGGGGATCTACAATGAGCAGTTCTTC. Translation gives CASKWGTGGIYNEQFF.

The chain combines TRBV28 with TRBJ1-2; 9 positions agree with TRBD1. With 11 bases clipped from V and 4 bases from J, the junction kept 14 bases outside the gene matches. CDR1 and CDR2 from the germline V gene are MDHEN and SYDVKM. The CDR3 runs to 15 residues. For the CDR3, the DNA is TGTGCCGTACTGTCCGGGACAGGGAAGACCTATGGCTACACCTTC. It translates to CAVLSGTGKTYGYTF.

Regarding this clonotype: A read error is possible here, since a much larger clone lies one base away. This sequence joins TRBV5-1 and TRBJ2-1; the D is unclear. The J call is doubtful: the DNA matches TRBJ2-7 better. This CDR3 comprises 17 residues. The germline V gene encodes CDR1 SGHRS and CDR2 YFSETQ. The DNA for the CDR3 is TGCGCCAGCAGCTTGGGCCTCGAGTGGTCGAAATACAATGAGCAGTACTTC. It translates to CASSLGLEWSKYNEQYF.

V usage is TRBV10-3 and J usage is TRBJ1-1; perhaps TRBD1 as D (5 bases). The CDR3 loop spans 17 amino acids. The ends were cut back, 6 bases at V and 3 bases at J, with 23 bases in the middle. The V gene's germline CDR1 is ENHRY and CDR2 SYGVKD. Written as DNA, the CDR3 is TGTGCCATCAGCCAGGCGGGAGGGGCCATGGGGGACACTGAAGCTTTCTTT. Encoded protein: CAISQAGGAMGDTEAFF.

In this sample, this clonotype turned up many times. This chain uses TRBV3-1 with TRBJ1-1, with a weak D call TRBD1 (5 bases). V was pared by 4 bases and J by 2 bases, with 11 bases between. Germline V gene sequence: CDR1 LGHDT, CDR2 YNNKEL (reference sequence). The CDR3 runs 14 residues. The CDR3 region is CASSRSGGNTEAFF. The CDR3, as DNA: TGTGCCAGCAGCCGGTCGGGGGGTAACACTGAAGCTTTCTTT.

This clonotype was detected ten times or more. The chain employs TRBV28 and TRBJ1-4, with a possible D match to TRBD1 (5 bases). Germline assignment: CDR1 MDHEN and CDR2 SYDVKM. V was cut by 2 bases and J by 7 bases, with 17 bases left in between. The CDR3 consists of 16 residues. CDR3 nucleotide sequence: TGTGCCAGCAGTTTAAGTCTCAGGGAGGTCGGTGAAAAACTGTTTTTT. Translated: CASSLSLREVGEKLFF.

This clonotype was counted at least ten times. The chain couples TRBV7-2 to TRBJ2-1; 9 bases align to TRBD2. Germline CDR1 and CDR2: SGHTA and FQGNSA. CDR3 length equals 19 residues. Unmatched junction bases numbered 18, after V lost 1 base and J lost 8 bases. The DNA of the CDR3 is TGTGCCAGCAGCTTAGGTCCCCCCAAGCTAGCGGGAATCAGGGATGAGCAGTTCTTC. As protein: CASSLGPPKLAGIRDEQFF. The full variable domain, in which reference TRBV7-2 and TRBJ2-1 provide the parts outside the CDR3, is GAGVSQSPSNKVTEKGKDVELRCDPISGHTALYWYRQSLGQGLEFLIYFQGNSAPDKSGLPSDRFSAERTGGSVSTLTIQRTQQEDSAVYLCASSLGPPKLAGIRDEQFFGPGTRLTVL.

In its sample, this clonotype was seen many times. The chain employs TRBV7-8 and TRBJ2-1; D gene unclear. This CDR3 region has 16 residues. The germline V and J ends were trimmed by 1 base and 7 bases, with 17 bases remaining between them. The germline CDR1 and CDR2 sequences are SGHVS and FQNEAQ. The CDR3 DNA reads TGTGCCAGCAGCTTAGTCGGGCTTCCTGGCACGAATGAGCAGTTCTTC. Its translation is CASSLVGLPGTNEQFF.

This clonotype was seen at least ten times. This chain connects TRBV29-1 to TRBJ2-1, with 7 bases identical to TRBD2. The V gene end was trimmed by 7 bases and the J gene end by 7 bases; junction bases not matched to a gene: 13. Germline V gene lookup returns CDR1 SQVTM and CDR2 ANQGSEA. This CDR3 comprises 14 residues. The CDR3 is CSAGGTREGNEQFF. The CDR3 coding sequence is TGCAGCGCCGGGGGGACTCGCGAAGGGAATGAGCAGTTCTTC.

This clonotype has at least ten counts. The chain has TRBV3-1 and TRBJ1-1, with 7 bases identical to TRBD1. Per the germline V gene, CDR1 is LGHDT and CDR2 is YNNKEL (reference sequence). The CDR3 is 15 amino acids. J lost 11 bases, V lost 1 base, and 13 bases had no gene match. The CDR3 loop reads CASSQAPGQQASAFF. CDR3 coding DNA: TGTGCCAGCAGCCAAGCCCCGGGACAGCAAGCGTCTGCTTTCTTT.

The V call is TRBV18, the J call TRBJ2-4; D perhaps matches TRBD1 (6 bases). This CDR3 is 13 amino acids long. Germline-derived CDR1 and CDR2 are KGHSH and LQKENI. V was cut by 5 bases and J by 5 bases, with 10 bases left in between. This CDR3 reads CASSTDSQNIQYF. CDR3 nucleotide sequence: TGTGCCAGCTCAACGGACAGCCAAAACATTCAGTACTTC.

This clonotype was detected many times. J is TRBJ1-4 and V is TRBV28; 11 nucleotides align to TRBD1. The length of the CDR3 is 15 residues. V shed 7 bases and J 7 bases; nucleotides not matched to a gene: 8. The germline CDR1 and CDR2 sequences are MDHEN and SYDVKM. The CDR3 loop is CASTKTGTGGEKLFF. The CDR3 region has the DNA TGTGCCAGCACCAAAACCGGGACAGGGGGTGAAAAACTGTTTTTT.